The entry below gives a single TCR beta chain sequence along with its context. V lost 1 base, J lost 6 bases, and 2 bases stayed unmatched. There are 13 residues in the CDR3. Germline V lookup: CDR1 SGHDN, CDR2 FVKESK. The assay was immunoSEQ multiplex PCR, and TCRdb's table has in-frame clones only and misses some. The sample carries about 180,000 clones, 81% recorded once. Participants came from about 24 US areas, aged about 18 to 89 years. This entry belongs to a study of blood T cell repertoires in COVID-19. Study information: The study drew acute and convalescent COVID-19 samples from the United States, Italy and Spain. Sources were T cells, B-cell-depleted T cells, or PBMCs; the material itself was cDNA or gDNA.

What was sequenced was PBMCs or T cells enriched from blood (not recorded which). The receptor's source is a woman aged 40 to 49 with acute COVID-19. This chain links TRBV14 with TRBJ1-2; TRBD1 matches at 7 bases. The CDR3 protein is CASSQGQGDGYTF. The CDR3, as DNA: TGTGCCAGCAGCCAAGGGCAGGGGGATGGCTACACCTTC. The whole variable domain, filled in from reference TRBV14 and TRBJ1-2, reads EAGVTQFPSHSVIEKGQTVTLRCDPISGHDNLYWYRRVMGKEIKFLLHFVKESKQDESGMPNNRFLAERTGGTYSTLKVQPAELEDSGVYFCASSQGQGDGYTFGSGTRLTVV.